Listed below are T cell receptor beta chains from one sample, sequenced in a study of blood T cell repertoires in COVID-19. Repertoires were generated with immunoSEQ multiplex PCR, while TCRdb's copy carries only in-frame clones and drops some. Among approximately 20,000 clones listed, around 86% were seen once. The sample taken for sequencing was peripheral blood. The source is a man aged 50-59 years with active COVID-19. Both conserved end residues are part of each CDR3. A D gene is named only where the DNA matches it firmly. A clone size is listed for some rows: how often the clone was seen (once, few, many), or a class if it is expanded.

-	TRBD2	TRBV30	TRBJ2-7	TGTGCCTGGAGTGCGACTAGCGCCGGATCCTACGAGCAGTACTTC	CAWSATSAGSYEQYF
-	-	TRBV2	TRBJ2-2	TGTGCCAGCAGCGTGGACAGCCCCACCGGGGAGCTGTTTTTT	CASSVDSPTGELFF
-	-	TRBV7-9	TRBJ1-2	TGTGCCAGCAGCTTAGCGTGGAGGGGAAATGGCTACACCTTC	CASSLAWRGNGYTF
-	-	TRBV7-2	TRBJ2-7	TGTGCCAGCAGCTTAGGCAGGGGCAGCGAGCAGTACTTC	CASSLGRGSEQYF
-	-	TRBV4-3	TRBJ2-7	TGCGCCAGCAGCCAAGAAGGAGGGTCCCACGAGCAGTACTTC	CASSQEGGSHEQYF
once	TRBD2	TRBV7-3	TRBJ2-1	TGTGCCAGCAGCCGTATCGGCGGACTAGGGGAAAGAGAGCAGTTCTTC	CASSRIGGLGEREQFF
-	TRBD1	TRBV6-5	TRBJ2-3	TGTGCCAGCATCCGGGACAGGGTCAGCACAGATACGCAGTATTTT	CASIRDRVSTDTQYF
-	-	TRBV7-9	TRBJ2-1	TGTGCCAGCAGCCCCCTCCTGGGGATCGGGGGGCTAAGCAATGAGCAGTTCTTC	CASSPLLGIGGLSNEQFF
once	-	TRBV6-2/TRBV6-3	TRBJ1-2	TGTGCCAGCAGTACGGTCGGGGTTCATGGCTACACCTTC	CASSTVGVHGYTF
-	-	TRBV15	TRBJ1-1	TGTGCCACCAGCAGAGAGGGGGCTTCCACTGAAGCTTTCTTT	CATSREGASTEAFF
-	-	TRBV2	TRBJ2-7	TGTGCCAGCAGTGTGGGCGGGGAGGCCAATAGAGGCGAGCAGTACTTC	CASSVGGEANRGEQYF
-	TRBD2	TRBV4-1	TRBJ2-2	TGCGCCAGCAGCCAGAGGGCCATTCTGGGGGGGACGAACACCGGGGAGCTGTTTTTT	CASSQRAILGGTNTGELFF
-	-	TRBV30	TRBJ1-2	TGTGCCTGGAGCCGGCAACAGGGCGGCTACACCTTC	CAWSRQQGGYTF
-	-	TRBV6-5	TRBJ1-1	TGTGCCAGCTTCTTACGGGGGGGAAACACTGAAGCTTTCTTT	CASFLRGGNTEAFF
-	-	TRBV6-4	TRBJ2-3	TGTGCCAGCAGTAAATTCGGAATTAGCGCAGATACGCAGTATTTT	CASSKFGISADTQYF
-	-	TRBV2	TRBJ2-7	TGTGCCAGAGAGGGGCGCGGGGACCCCCAGACCGGCGAGCAGTACTTC	CAREGRGDPQTGEQYF
-	-	TRBV5-8	TRBJ2-2	TGTGCCAGCAGCTTGGAGGGGGGGGCCCCGAACACCGGGGAGCTGTTTTTT	CASSLEGGAPNTGELFF
-	-	TRBV6-5	TRBJ2-1	TGTGCCAGCAGTCGAGACAGGAGACGCAATGAGCAGTTCTTC	CASSRDRRRNEQFF
-	-	TRBV12-5	TRBJ2-7	TGTGCTAGTAGACTAGGAGGGTACGAGCAGTACTTC	CASRLGGYEQYF
once	-	TRBV7-9	TRBJ1-2	TGTGCCAGCAGTTTCGGGGAGGGCTATGGCTACACCTTC	CASSFGEGYGYTF
once	TRBD2	TRBV5-4	TRBJ2-1	TGTGCCAGCAGCTTAGCGGGGGATCCAGTCGATGAGCAGTTCTTC	CASSLAGDPVDEQFF
-	-	TRBV18	TRBJ1-5	TGTGCCAGCTCACCCTTGGAGTTAAATCAGCCCCAGCATTTT	CASSPLELNQPQHF
-	-	TRBV13	TRBJ1-2	TGTGCCAGCAGCTTAGGCCCGACGGAGAACTATGGCTACACCTTC	CASSLGPTENYGYTF
-	-	TRBV9	TRBJ1-6	TGTGCCAGCAGCGTAACAGGGAACTCCTATAATTCACCCCTCCACTTT	CASSVTGNSYNSPLHF
-	-	TRBV29-1	TRBJ1-1	TGCAGCGACCGGGGGTCAGGTGAAGCTTTCTTT	CSDRGSGEAFF
-	TRBD2	TRBV19	TRBJ2-3	TGTGCCAGTAGTGGGGGACTAGCGGGGGCCCCTAGCACAGATACGCAGTATTTT	CASSGGLAGAPSTDTQYF
-	-	TRBV15	TRBJ1-4	TGTGCCACCAGCAGAGGACAGGTTGCAACTAATGAAAAACTGTTTTTT	CATSRGQVATNEKLFF
few	TRBD2	TRBV25-1	TRBJ2-1	TGTGCCAGCACCGCGGGGGGATCCTACAATGAGCAGTTCTTC	CASTAGGSYNEQFF
-	TRBD1	TRBV9	TRBJ1-6	TGTGCCAGCAGTACCGGGACAGGGGCCGGGTATAATTCACCCCTCCACTTT	CASSTGTGAGYNSPLHF
-	TRBD2	TRBV7-9	TRBJ2-7	TGTGCCAGCAGCCCAACTAGCGGTGGGAGCTCCTACGAGCAGTACTTC	CASSPTSGGSSYEQYF